Listed below are T cell receptor beta chains from one sample, sequenced in a study of response to subunit inactivated influenza vaccine. MiXCR was run by TCRdb on the RT-PCR reads, yielding one entry per CDR3 protein. The sample holds some 500,000 distinct CDR3 sequences, about 25% seen once. The material was CD4+ T cells sorted from PBMCs, obtained more than 4 days after vaccination. These receptor sequences come from a man aged 50 to 59 who received an inactivated influenza vaccine. CDR3s include the opening cysteine and the closing phenylalanine or tryptophan.

>TRBV5-1
CASSPDGNDQPQHF
>TRBV4-2
CASSQNSGFQETQYF
>TRBV5-1
CASSRVGTGAGETQYF
>TRBV3-1
CASSQVGLAGVNEQFF
>TRBV7-2
CASSLGRLAGGYEQFF
>TRBV14
CASSRDSDTEAFF
>TRBV28
CASSPRTLRTQYF
>TRBV10-3
CAISEAGTATNEKLFF
>TRBV7-9
CASSPNPRGKLYEQYF
>TRBV10-2
CASSESWFQPQHF
>TRBV5-1
CASSQQGVWETQYF
>TRBV6-1
CASSDHTGTEAFF
>TRBV20-1
CSASRDRDPYEQYF
>TRBV12-3/TRBV12-4
CASSFWLAGSYEQYF
>TRBV15
CATSLAGVYNEQFF
>TRBV6-2/TRBV6-3
CASSGGGFGYTF
>TRBV19
CASSTRNSGGFQETQYF
>TRBV10-3
CAINAGTGTTGELFF
>TRBV29-1
CSVVGDAGEQYF
>TRBV3-1
CASSHPRGELLF
>TRBV12-3/TRBV12-4
CASSFRGLGNEKLFF
>TRBV14
CASSQEDGGSSYNEQFF
>TRBV5-1
CASSRSPSGNTIYF
>TRBV6-2/TRBV6-3
CASSKDRVTGELFF
>TRBV10-2
CASMGGFRSSGANVLTF
>TRBV5-4
CASSLAVGGFYEQYF
>TRBV15
CATSSVTGGRETQYF
>TRBV20-1
CSAPRDRGYEQYF
>TRBV20-1
CSANRDSLQETQYF
>TRBV10-3
CAISESDLNTDTQYF
>TRBV5-1
CASRGLNTGELFF
>TRBV18
CASSPPGTLYNEQFF
>TRBV7-2
CASSSFRAISYNEQFF
>TRBV27
CASSPRSGRVSYEQYF
>TRBV6-5
CASRRTVVTDTQYF
>TRBV5-6
CASSPLGDEQYF
>TRBV12-3/TRBV12-4
CASSLWTFYEQYF
>TRBV6-1
CASSRTGANNEKLFF
>TRBV5-6
CASSLGMDRVYEQYF
>TRBV15
CATSRWAGAETQYF
>TRBV7-9
CASSLEAGVAGELFF
>TRBV12-3/TRBV12-4
CASRPQGATQYF
>TRBV6-1
CASRHGGTARDTEAFF
>TRBV5-1
CASSRGRDRTKETQYF
>TRBV20-1
CSAIGSTDTQYF
>TRBV20-1
CSAIRQNIYNEQFF
>TRBV6-2/TRBV6-3
CASRLWTGPGYTF
>TRBV6-1
CASTSGTAYGYTF
>TRBV20-1
CSARGAPPNEETQYF
>TRBV7-2
CASSLGLADYNEQFF
>TRBV7-9
CASSKDSQLFF